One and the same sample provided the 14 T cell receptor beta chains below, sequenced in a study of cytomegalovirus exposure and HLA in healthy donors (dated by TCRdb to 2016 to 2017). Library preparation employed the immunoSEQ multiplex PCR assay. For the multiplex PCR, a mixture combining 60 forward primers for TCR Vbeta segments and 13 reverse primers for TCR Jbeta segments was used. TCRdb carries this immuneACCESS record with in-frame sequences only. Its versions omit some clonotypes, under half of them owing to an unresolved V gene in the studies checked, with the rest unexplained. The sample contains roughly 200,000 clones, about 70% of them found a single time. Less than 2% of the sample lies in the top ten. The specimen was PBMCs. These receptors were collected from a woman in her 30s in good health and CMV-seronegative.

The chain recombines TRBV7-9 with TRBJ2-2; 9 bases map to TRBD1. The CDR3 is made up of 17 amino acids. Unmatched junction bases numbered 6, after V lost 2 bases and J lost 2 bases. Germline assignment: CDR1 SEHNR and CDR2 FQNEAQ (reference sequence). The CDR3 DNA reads TGTGCCAGCAGCTTATACCCGGACAGGGGAAACACCGGGGAGCTGTTTTTT. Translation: CASSLYPDRGNTGELFF.

CDR3 residues: CASSVDLADRTGYTF. The CDR3 DNA is TGTGCCAGCAGCGTAGATCTGGCGGATAGAACTGGCTACACCTTC. J is TRBJ1-2 and V is TRBV9; D gene unclear. CDR3 size: 15 residues. V was cut by 0 bases and J by 7 bases, with 16 bases left in between. From germline, CDR1 is SGDLS and CDR2 YYNGEE.

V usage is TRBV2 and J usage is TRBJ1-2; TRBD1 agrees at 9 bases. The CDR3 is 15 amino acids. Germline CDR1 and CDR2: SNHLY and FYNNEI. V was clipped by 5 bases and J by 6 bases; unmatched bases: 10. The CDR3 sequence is CASSPFGTGYDGYTF. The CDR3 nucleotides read TGTGCCAGCAGTCCCTTCGGGACAGGGTACGATGGCTACACCTTC.

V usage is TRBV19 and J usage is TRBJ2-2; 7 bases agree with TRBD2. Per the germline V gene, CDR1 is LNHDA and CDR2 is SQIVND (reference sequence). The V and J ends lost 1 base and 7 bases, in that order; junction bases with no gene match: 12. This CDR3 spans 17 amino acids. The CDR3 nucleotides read TGTGCCAGTAGTATAGGTGGAGGAGGGAGGGCCGTCGGGGAGCTGTTTTTT. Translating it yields CASSIGGGGRAVGELFF.

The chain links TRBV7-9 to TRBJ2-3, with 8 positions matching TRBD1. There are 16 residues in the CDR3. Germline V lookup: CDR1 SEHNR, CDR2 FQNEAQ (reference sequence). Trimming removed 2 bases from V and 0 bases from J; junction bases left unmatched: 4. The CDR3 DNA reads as TGTGCCAGCAGCTTACCGACAGGGGCTAGCACAGATACGCAGTATTTT. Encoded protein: CASSLPTGASTDTQYF.

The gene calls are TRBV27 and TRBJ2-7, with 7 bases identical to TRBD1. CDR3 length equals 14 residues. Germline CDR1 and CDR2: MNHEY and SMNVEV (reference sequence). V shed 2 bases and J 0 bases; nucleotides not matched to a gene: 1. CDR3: CASSLTGASYEQYF. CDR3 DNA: TGTGCCAGCAGTTTAACAGGGGCCTCCTACGAGCAGTACTTC.

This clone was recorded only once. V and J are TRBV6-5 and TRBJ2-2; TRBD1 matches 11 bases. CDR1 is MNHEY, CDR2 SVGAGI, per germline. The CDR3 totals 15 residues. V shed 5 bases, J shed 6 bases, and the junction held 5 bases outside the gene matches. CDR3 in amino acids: CASSRDRGLPGELFF. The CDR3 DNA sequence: TGTGCCAGCAGTAGGGACAGGGGGTTGCCCGGGGAGCTGTTTTTT.

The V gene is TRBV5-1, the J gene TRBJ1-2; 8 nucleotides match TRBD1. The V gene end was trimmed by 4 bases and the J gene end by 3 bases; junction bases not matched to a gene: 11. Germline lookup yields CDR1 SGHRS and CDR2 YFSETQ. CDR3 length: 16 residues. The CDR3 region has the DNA TGCGCCAGCAGCGGTATAATTGGACAGGGCGACTATGGCTACACCTTC. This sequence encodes CASSGIIGQGDYGYTF.

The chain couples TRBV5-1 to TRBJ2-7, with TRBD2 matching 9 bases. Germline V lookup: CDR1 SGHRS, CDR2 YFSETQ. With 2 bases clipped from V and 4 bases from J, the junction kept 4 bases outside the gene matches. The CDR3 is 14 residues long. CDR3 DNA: TGCGCCAGCAGCTTACCCCTAGCGGGATACGAGCAGTACTTC. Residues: CASSLPLAGYEQYF.

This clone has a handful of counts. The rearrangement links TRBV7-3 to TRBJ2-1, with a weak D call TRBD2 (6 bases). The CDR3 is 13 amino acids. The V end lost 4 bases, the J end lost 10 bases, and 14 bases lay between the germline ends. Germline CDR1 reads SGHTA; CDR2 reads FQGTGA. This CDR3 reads CASSSGTPGEQFF. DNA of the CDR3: TGTGCCAGCAGCTCTGGGACTCCCGGGGAGCAGTTCTTC.

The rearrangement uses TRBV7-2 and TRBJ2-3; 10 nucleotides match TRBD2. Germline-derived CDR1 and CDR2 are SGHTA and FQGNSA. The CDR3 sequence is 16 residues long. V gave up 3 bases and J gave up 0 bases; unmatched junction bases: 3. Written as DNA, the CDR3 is TGTGCCAGCAGCTTTAGCGGGGGGCCTAGCACAGATACGCAGTATTTT. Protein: CASSFSGGPSTDTQYF. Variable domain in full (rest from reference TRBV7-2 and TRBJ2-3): GAGVSQSPSNKVTEKGKDVELRCDPISGHTALYWYRQSLGQGLEFLIYFQGNSAPDKSGLPSDRFSAERTGGSVSTLTIQRTQQEDSAVYLCASSFSGGPSTDTQYFGPGTRLTVL.

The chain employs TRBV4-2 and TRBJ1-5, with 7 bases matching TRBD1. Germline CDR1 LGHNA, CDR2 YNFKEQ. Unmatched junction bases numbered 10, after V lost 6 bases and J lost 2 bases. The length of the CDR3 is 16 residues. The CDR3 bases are TGTGCCAGCAGTCGACAGGGAGCCAAGGGCAATCAGCCCCAGCATTTT. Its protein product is CASSRQGAKGNQPQHF.

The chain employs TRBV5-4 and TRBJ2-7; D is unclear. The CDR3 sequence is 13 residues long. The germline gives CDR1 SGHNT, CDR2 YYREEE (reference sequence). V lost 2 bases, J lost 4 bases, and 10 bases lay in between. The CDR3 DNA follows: TGTGCCAGCAGCTTTGGGCCTGAATACGAGCAGTACTTC. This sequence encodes CASSFGPEYEQYF.

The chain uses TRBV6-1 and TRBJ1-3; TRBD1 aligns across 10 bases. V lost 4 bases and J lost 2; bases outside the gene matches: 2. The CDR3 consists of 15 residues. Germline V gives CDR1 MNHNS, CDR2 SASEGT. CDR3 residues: CASSGGQGAGNTIYF. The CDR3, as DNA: TGTGCCAGCAGTGGCGGACAGGGGGCTGGAAACACCATATATTTT.